This entry is about one TCR beta chain. Per the original data handling: Amplification with reference gene primers provided the estimates of nucleated cell counts. TCRdb's table, derived via immunoSEQ multiplex PCR, lists solely in-frame clones and lacks some. The V and J calls and clone size are taken from that table; D and trimming were inferred from the DNA. The sample has approximately 32,000 clones; around 87% are singletons. The CDR3 runs 14 residues. The germline gives CDR1 LNHDA, CDR2 SQIVND (reference sequence). The V and J ends lost 6 bases and 6 bases, in that order; junction bases with no gene match: 3. This record comes from a study of blood T cell repertoires in COVID-19. The wider study: Acute and convalescent COVID-19 samples came from the United States, Italy and Spain. Sources were T cells, B-cell-depleted T cells, or PBMCs; the material itself was cDNA or gDNA.

This TCR came from a man in his 60s with active COVID-19. Material for sequencing was peripheral blood. The V gene is TRBV19, the J gene TRBJ2-2; 11 nucleotides match TRBD1. Here the CDR3 reads CASRPGQGAGELFF. In DNA, the CDR3 is TGTGCCAGTAGACCGGGACAGGGGGCCGGGGAGCTGTTTTTT.